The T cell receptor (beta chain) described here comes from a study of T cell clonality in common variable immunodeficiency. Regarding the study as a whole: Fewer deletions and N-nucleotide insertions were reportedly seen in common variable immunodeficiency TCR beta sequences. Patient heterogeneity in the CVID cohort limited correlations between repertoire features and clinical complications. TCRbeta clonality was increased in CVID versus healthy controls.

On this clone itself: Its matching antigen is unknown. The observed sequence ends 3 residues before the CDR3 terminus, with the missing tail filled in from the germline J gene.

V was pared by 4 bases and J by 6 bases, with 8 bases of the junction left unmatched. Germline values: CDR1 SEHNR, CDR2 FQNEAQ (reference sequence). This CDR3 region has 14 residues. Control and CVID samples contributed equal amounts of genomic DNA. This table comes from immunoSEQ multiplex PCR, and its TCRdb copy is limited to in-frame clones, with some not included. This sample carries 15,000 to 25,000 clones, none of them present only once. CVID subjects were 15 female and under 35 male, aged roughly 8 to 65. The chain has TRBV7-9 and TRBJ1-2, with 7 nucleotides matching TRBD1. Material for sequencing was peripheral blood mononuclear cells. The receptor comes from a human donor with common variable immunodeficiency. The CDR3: CASSSHDRVNGYTF. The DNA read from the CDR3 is TGTGCCAGCAGCTCACACGACAGGGTGAATGGC.